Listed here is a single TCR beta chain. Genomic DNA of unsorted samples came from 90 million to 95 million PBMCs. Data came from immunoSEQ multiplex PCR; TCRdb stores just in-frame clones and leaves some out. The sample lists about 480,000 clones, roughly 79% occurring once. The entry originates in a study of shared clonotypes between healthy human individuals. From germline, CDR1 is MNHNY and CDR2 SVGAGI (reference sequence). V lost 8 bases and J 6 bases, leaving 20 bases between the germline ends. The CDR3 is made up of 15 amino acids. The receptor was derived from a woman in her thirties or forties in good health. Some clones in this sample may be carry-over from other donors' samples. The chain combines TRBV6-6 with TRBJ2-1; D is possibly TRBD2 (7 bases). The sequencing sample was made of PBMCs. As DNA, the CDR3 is TGTGCCAGCGGGGGGGGCGGGAACCTAGGCAATGAGCAGTTCTTC. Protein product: CASGGGGNLGNEQFF.